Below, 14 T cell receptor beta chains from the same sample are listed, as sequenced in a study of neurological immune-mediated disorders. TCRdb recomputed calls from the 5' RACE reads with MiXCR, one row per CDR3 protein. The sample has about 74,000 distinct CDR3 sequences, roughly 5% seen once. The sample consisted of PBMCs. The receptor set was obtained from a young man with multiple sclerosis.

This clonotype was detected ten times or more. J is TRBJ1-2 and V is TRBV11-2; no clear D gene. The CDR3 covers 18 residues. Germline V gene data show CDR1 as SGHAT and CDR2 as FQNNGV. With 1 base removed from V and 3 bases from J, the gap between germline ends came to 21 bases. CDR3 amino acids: CASSLGRGSGKRDYGYTF. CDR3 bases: TGTGCCAGCAGCTTAGGTCGTGGGTCGGGGAAAAGGGACTATGGCTACACCTTC. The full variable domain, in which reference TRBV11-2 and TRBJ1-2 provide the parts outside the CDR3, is EAGVAQSPRYKIIEKRQSVAFWCNPISGHATLYWYQQILGQGPKLLIQFQNNGVVDDSQLPKDRFSAERLKGVDSTLKIQPAKLEDSAVYLCASSLGRGSGKRDYGYTFGSGTRLTVV.

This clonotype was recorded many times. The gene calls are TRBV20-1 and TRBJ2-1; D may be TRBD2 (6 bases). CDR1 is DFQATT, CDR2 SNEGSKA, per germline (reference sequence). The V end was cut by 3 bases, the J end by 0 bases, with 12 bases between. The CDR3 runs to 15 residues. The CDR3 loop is CSARGPGSSYNEQFF. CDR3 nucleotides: TGCAGTGCTAGGGGGCCCGGGAGCTCCTACAATGAGCAGTTCTTC.

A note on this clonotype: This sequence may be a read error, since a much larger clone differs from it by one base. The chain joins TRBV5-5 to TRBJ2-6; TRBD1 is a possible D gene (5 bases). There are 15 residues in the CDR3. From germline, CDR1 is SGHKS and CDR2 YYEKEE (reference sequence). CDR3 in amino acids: CASSFQGSGAKVLTF. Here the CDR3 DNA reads TGTGCCAGCAGCTTTCAGGGTTCTGGGGCCAAAGTCCTGACTTTC.

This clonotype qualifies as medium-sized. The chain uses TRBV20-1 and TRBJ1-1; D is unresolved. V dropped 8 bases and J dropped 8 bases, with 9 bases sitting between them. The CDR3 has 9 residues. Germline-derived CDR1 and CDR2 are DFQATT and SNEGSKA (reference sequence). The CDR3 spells CSSEREAFF. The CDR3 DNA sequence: TGCAGTTCCGAACGGGAAGCTTTCTTT.

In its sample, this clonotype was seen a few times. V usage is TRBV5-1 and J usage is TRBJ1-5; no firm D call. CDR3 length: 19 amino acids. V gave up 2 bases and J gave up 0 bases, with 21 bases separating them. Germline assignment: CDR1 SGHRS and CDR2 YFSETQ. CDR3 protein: CASSFSRWASGNSNQPQHF. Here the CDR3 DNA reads TGCGCCAGCAGCTTTTCGCGGTGGGCTTCCGGAAATAGCAATCAGCCCCAGCATTTT.

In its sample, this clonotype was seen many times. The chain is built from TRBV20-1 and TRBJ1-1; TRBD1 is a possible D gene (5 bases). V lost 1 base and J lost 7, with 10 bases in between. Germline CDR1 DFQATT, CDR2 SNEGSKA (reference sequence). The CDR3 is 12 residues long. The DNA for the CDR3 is TGCAGTGCTAGAGTGGTCAGGGATGAAGCTTTCTTT. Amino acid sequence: CSARVVRDEAFF.

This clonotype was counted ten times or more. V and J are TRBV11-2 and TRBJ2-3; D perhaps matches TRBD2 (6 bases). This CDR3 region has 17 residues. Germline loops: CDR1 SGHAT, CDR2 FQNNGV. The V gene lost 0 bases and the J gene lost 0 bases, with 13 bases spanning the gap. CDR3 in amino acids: CASSLDGGLLSTDTQYF. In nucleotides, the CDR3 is TGTGCCAGCAGCTTAGATGGGGGACTTCTTAGCACAGATACGCAGTATTTT. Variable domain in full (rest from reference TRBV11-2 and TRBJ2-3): EAGVAQSPRYKIIEKRQSVAFWCNPISGHATLYWYQQILGQGPKLLIQFQNNGVVDDSQLPKDRFSAERLKGVDSTLKIQPAKLEDSAVYLCASSLDGGLLSTDTQYFGPGTRLTVL.

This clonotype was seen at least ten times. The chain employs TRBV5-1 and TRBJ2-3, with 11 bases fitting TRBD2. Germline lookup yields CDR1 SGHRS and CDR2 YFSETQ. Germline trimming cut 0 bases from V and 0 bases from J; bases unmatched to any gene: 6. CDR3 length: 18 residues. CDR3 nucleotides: TGCGCCAGCAGCTTGGCCGTGACTAGCGGGGCTAGCACAGATACGCAGTATTTT. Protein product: CASSLAVTSGASTDTQYF.

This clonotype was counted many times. CDR3 in amino acids: CASSIGHNTEAFF. The DNA of the CDR3 is TGTGCCAGCAGCATAGGACATAACACTGAAGCTTTCTTT. This chain connects TRBV7-8 to TRBJ1-1; a weak D match, TRBD1 (5 bases). Trimming removed 5 bases from V and 2 bases from J, with 9 bases in between. Germline V CDR1 and CDR2: SGHVS, FQNEAQ. CDR3 length equals 13 residues.

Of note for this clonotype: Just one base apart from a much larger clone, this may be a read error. CDR3 DNA sequence: TGCGCCAGCAGCGGTCAGAATAGCACAGATACGCAGTATTTT. Translation gives CASSGQNSTDTQYF. The genes are TRBV5-1 and TRBJ2-3; D unclear. Trimming took off 4 bases at V and 0 bases at J, with 9 bases between the two ends. This CDR3 has 14 amino acids. Germline V gene data show CDR1 as SGHRS and CDR2 as YFSETQ.

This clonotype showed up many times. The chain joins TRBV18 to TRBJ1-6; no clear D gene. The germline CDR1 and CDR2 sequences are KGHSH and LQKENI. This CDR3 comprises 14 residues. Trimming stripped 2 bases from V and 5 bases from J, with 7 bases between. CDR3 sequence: CASSPARDNSPLHF. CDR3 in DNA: TGTGCCAGCTCACCAGCACGGGATAATTCACCCCTCCACTTT.

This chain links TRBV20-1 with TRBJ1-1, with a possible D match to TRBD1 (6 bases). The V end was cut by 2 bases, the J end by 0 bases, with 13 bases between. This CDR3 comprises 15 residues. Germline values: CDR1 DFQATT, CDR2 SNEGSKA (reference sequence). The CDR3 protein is CSARSVGALNTEAFF. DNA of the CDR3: TGCAGTGCTAGATCGGTGGGGGCCCTGAACACTGAAGCTTTCTTT.

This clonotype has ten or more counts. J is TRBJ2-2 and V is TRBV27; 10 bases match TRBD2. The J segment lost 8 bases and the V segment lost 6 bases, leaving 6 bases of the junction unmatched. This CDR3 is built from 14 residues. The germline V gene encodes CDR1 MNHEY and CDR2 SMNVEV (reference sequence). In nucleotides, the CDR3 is TGTGCCAGCAGAAGCGGGAGGGCCGGGGGGGAGCTGTTTTTT. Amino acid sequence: CASRSGRAGGELFF.

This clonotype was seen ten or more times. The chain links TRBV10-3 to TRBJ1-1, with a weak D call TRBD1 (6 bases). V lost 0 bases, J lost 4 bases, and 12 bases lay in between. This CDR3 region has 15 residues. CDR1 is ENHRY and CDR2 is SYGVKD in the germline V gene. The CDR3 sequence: CAISESTQGRTEAFF. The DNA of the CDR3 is TGTGCCATCAGTGAGTCGACTCAGGGGCGCACTGAAGCTTTCTTT.